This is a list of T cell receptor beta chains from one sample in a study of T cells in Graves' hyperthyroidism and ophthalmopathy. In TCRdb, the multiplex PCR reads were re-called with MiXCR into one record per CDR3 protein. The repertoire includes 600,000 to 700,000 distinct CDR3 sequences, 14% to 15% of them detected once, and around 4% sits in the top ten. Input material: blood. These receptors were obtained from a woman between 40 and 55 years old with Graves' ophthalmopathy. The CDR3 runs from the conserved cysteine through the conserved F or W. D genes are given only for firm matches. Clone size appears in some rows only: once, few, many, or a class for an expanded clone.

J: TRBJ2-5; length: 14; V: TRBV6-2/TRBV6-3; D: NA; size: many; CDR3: CASSPARSGETQYF; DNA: TGTGCCAGCAGCCCGGCCCGATCGGGAGAGACCCAGTACTTC
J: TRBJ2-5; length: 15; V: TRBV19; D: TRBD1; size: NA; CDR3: CASSYQTGDGETQYF; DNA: TGTGCCAGTAGTTACCAGACAGGGGACGGAGAGACCCAGTACTTC
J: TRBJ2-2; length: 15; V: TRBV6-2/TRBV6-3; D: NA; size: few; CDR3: CASSDWDGNTGELFF; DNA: TGTGCCAGCAGCGATTGGGACGGTAACACCGGGGAGCTGTTTTTT
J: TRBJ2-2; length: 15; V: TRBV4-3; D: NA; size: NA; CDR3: CASSSGEGFTGELFF; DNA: TGCGCCAGCAGTTCGGGGGAAGGTTTCACCGGGGAGCTGTTTTTT
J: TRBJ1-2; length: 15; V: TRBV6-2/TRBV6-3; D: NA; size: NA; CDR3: CASTAGQTRRGGYTF; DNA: TGTGCCAGCACCGCCGGACAGACCCGTCGAGGTGGCTACACCTTC
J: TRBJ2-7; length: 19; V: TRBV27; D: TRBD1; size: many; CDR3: CASSLSGRSGTGGGYEQYF; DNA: TGTGCCAGCAGTTTAAGCGGACGGTCCGGGACAGGGGGTGGGTACGAGCAGTACTTC
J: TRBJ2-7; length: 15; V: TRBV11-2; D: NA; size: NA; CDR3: CASRRGIYSGYEQYF; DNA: TGTGCCAGCAGACGAGGGATCTATTCAGGGTACGAGCAGTACTTC
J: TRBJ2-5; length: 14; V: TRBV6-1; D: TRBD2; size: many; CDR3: CASSVTSGRYTQYF; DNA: TGTGCCAGCAGCGTGACTAGCGGGAGGTATACCCAGTACTTC
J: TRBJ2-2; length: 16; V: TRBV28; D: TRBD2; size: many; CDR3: CASSTAGTSVPGELFF; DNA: TGTGCCAGCAGTACCGCCGGGACTAGCGTTCCCGGGGAGCTGTTTTTT
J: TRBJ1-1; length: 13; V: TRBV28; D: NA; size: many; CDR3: CASSPSSYTEAFF; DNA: TGTGCCAGCAGCCCCTCTAGCTACACTGAAGCTTTCTTT
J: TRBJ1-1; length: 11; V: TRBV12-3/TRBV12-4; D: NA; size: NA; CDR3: CASRLQDRAFF; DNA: TGTGCCAGCAGGTTACAGGATCGAGCTTTCTTT
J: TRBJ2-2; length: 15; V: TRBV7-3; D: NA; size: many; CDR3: CASSLNMGSTGELFF; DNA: TGTGCCAGCAGCTTAAATATGGGTTCCACCGGGGAGCTGTTTTTT
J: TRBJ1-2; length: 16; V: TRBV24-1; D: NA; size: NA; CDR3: CATSDPGTPKDYGYTF; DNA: TGTGCCACCAGTGATCCCGGGACACCAAAAGACTATGGCTACACCTTC
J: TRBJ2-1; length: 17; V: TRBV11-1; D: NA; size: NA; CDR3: CASSRRGIDSSYNEQFF; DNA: TGTGCCAGCAGCAGAAGGGGGATTGATAGCTCCTACAATGAGCAGTTCTTC
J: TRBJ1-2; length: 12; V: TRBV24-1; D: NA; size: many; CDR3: CATSDYGLRYTF; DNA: TGTGCCACCAGTGATTACGGATTACGCTACACCTTC
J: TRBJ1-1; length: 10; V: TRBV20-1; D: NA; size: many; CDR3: CSAFETEAFF; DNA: TGCAGTGCTTTTGAGACTGAAGCTTTCTTT
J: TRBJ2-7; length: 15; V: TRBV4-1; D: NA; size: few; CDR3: CASSQAGGSLYEQYF; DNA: TGCGCCAGCAGCCAAGCCGGGGGATCCCTCTACGAGCAGTACTTC
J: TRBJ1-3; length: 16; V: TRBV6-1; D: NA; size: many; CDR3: CASTAVMASSGNTIYF; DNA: TGTGCCAGCACCGCCGTCATGGCCAGCTCTGGAAACACCATATATTTT
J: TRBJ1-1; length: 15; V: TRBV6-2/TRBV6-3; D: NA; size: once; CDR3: CASSYYHSTNTEAFF; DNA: TGTGCCAGCAGTTATTATCACAGCACGAACACTGAAGCTTTCTTT
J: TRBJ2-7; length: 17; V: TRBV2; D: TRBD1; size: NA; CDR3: CASSGGRTGGGSYEQYF; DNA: TGTGCCAGCAGTGGGGGCCGGACAGGGGGCGGAAGCTACGAGCAGTACTTC
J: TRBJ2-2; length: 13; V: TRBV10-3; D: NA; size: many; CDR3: CAIRDRNTGELFF; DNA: TGTGCCATCAGGGACAGGAACACCGGGGAGCTGTTTTTT
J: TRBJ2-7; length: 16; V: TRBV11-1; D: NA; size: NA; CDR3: CASSPPRVSGGYEQYF; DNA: TGTGCCAGCAGCCCCCCCAGGGTTTCCGGCGGTTACGAGCAGTACTTC
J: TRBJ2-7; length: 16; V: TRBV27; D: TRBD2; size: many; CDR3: CASSLRGLAGSYEQYF; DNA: TGTGCCAGCAGTTTAAGGGGCCTAGCGGGCTCATACGAGCAGTACTTC
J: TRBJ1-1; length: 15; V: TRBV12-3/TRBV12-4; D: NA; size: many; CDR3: CASRPGSSLNTEAFF; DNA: TGTGCCAGCAGACCAGGGAGCTCCCTGAACACTGAAGCTTTCTTT
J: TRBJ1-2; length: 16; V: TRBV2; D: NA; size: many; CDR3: CASSVQTQGRINGYTF; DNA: TGTGCCAGCAGTGTGCAGACTCAAGGGCGGATTAATGGCTACACCTTC
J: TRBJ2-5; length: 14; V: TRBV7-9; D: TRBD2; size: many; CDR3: CASSFAGGQETQYF; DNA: TGTGCCAGCAGCTTCGCGGGAGGGCAAGAGACCCAGTACTTC
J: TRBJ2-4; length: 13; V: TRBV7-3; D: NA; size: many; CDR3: CASSLGPDFIQYF; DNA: TGTGCCAGCAGCCTAGGTCCTGATTTCATTCAGTACTTC
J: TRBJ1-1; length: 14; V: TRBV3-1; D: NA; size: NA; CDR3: CASSQGTVLTEAFF; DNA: TGTGCCAGCAGCCAAGGGACAGTTCTCACTGAAGCTTTCTTT
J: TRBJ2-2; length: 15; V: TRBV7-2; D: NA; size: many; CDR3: CANKFQGPGTGELFF; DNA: TGTGCCAACAAGTTCCAGGGACCCGGCACCGGGGAGCTGTTTTTT
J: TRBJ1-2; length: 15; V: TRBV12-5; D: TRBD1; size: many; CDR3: CASGAGTGGDYGYTF; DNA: TGTGCTAGTGGTGCAGGGACAGGGGGAGACTATGGCTACACCTTC
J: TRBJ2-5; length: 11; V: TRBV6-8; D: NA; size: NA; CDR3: CAIRAGARGYF; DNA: TGTGCCATCAGAGCCGGGGCCCGGGGGTACTTC
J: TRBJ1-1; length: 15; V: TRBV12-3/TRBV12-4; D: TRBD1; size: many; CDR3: CASSPPDRGNLEAFF; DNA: TGTGCCAGCAGCCCTCCGGACAGGGGGAACCTTGAAGCTTTCTTT
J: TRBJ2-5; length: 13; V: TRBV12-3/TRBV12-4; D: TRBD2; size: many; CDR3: CASSGAGGETQYF; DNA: TGTGCCAGCAGTGGGGCGGGAGGTGAGACCCAGTACTTC
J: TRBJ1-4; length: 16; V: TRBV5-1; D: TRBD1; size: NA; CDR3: CASRVATGALYEKLFF; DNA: TGCGCCAGCAGGGTCGCGACAGGGGCCCTGTATGAAAAACTGTTTTTT
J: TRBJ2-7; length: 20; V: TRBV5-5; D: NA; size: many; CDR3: CASSLDTGVATGSSSYEQYF; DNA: TGTGCCAGCAGCTTGGATACCGGGGTAGCCACTGGGAGCAGCTCCTACGAGCAGTACTTC
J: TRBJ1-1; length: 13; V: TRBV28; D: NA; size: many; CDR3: CASSLRGLAEAFF; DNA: TGTGCCAGCAGTTTACGGGGTCTCGCTGAAGCTTTCTTT
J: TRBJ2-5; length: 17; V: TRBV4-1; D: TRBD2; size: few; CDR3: CASSRSGGKGSQETQYF; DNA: TGCGCCAGCAGCCGGAGCGGGGGGAAGGGATCCCAAGAGACCCAGTACTTC
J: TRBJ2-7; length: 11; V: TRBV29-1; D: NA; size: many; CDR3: CSVAGTNEQYF; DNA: TGCAGCGTTGCAGGAACTAACGAGCAGTACTTC
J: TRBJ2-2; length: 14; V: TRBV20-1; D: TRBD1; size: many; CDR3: CSIFGTGGTGELFF; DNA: TGCAGCATATTCGGGACAGGGGGAACCGGGGAGCTGTTTTTT
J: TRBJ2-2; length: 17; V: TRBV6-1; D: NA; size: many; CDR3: CASSEVLIGSNTGELFF; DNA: TGTGCCAGCAGTGAGGTTTTGATAGGGTCTAACACCGGGGAGCTGTTTTTT
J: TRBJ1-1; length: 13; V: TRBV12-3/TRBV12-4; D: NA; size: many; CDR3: CASNRLMNTEAFF; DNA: TGTGCCAGCAATAGGCTAATGAACACTGAAGCTTTCTTT
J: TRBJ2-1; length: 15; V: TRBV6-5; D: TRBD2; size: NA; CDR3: CASSYIAGGDDEQFF; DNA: TGTGCCAGCAGTTACATTGCGGGAGGGGATGATGAGCAGTTCTTC
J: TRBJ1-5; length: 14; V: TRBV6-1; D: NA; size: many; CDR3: CASSEGGPPQPQHF; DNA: TGTGCCAGCAGTGAAGGGGGGCCCCCTCAGCCCCAGCATTTT
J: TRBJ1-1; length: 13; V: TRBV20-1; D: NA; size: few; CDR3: CSASRAPGTEAFF; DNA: TGCAGTGCTAGCCGGGCACCCGGCACTGAAGCTTTCTTT
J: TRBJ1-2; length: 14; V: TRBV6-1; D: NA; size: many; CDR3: CASSDLAGLYGYTF; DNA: TGTGCCAGCAGTGATTTAGCCGGCCTGTATGGCTACACCTTC